The 10 T cell receptor beta chains presented below share a single source sample, sequenced in a study of blood T cell repertoires in COVID-19. The data were produced by immunoSEQ multiplex PCR, yet TCRdb's version contains in-frame clones alone and is incomplete. The sample yields around 290,000 clones, under 90% seen once. The sample was PBMCs or T cells enriched from blood (not recorded which). These receptors were taken from a woman aged 40 to 49 who had recovered from COVID-19.

The CDR3 DNA follows: TGTGCCAGCAGTGAAAGCGGGGTGAAACTGTTTTTT. This encodes CASSESGVKLFF. The chain couples TRBV2 to TRBJ1-4; D uncertain. This CDR3 is built from 12 residues. Germline V CDR1 and CDR2: SNHLY, FYNNEI. V was cut by 2 bases and J by 11 bases, with 9 bases left in between.

The rearrangement joins TRBV6-5 to TRBJ2-1; D might be TRBD2 (6 bases). This CDR3 comprises 15 residues. Germline assignment: CDR1 MNHEY and CDR2 SVGAGI. The V end was cut by 5 bases, the J end by 1 base, with 12 bases between. The CDR3 loop reads CASSRRGGSYNEQFF. CDR3 nucleotide sequence: TGTGCCAGCAGTCGGAGGGGTGGATCCTACAATGAGCAGTTCTTC.

This clone has a count of ten or more. V is TRBV19 and J is TRBJ2-3; TRBD1 matches at 8 bases. The CDR3 totals 15 residues. The V and J ends lost 5 bases and 2 bases, in that order; junction bases with no gene match: 6. Germline loops: CDR1 LNHDA, CDR2 SQIVND (reference sequence). The chain's CDR3 is CASSARDRPTDTQYF. The CDR3 nucleotides are TGTGCCAGTAGTGCCCGGGACAGGCCCACAGATACGCAGTATTTT.

V gene TRBV9 combines with J gene TRBJ2-3; D is ambiguous. The germline V and J ends were trimmed by 3 bases and 1 base, with 15 bases remaining between them. CDR3 length: 16 residues. Germline CDR1 is SGDLS and CDR2 is YYNGEE. In DNA form, the CDR3 reads TGTGCCAGCAGCGCTGACTCCCCATATCGCACAGATACGCAGTATTTT. This sequence encodes CASSADSPYRTDTQYF.

The J gene is TRBJ1-2, the V gene TRBV9, with 7 bases matching TRBD1. V trimming: 1 base; J trimming: 4 bases; junction bases outside the gene matches: 10. CDR3 size: 16 residues. The V gene's germline CDR1 is SGDLS and CDR2 YYNGEE. The CDR3 DNA reads as TGTGCCAGCAGCGTATCCGGGACAGACTTGTCCTATGGCTACACCTTC. Its protein is CASSVSGTDLSYGYTF.

The J gene is TRBJ1-2, the V gene TRBV19, with D tentatively TRBD1 (5 bases). This CDR3 is 13 amino acids long. Germline assignment: CDR1 LNHDA and CDR2 SQIVND (reference sequence). V dropped 3 bases and J dropped 3 bases, with 8 bases sitting between them. CDR3: CASSMQGDYGYTF. The DNA of the CDR3 is TGTGCCAGTAGTATGCAGGGTGACTATGGCTACACCTTC.

There are a few counts of this clone. This chain connects TRBV11-2 to TRBJ2-7, with 7 bases fitting TRBD1. CDR1 and CDR2 from the germline V gene are SGHAT and FQNNGV. The CDR3 sequence is 13 residues long. Losses at the gene ends were 6 bases for V and 2 bases for J; bases not matched to a gene: 4. CDR3 DNA sequence: TGTGCCAGCAGAAGGGACAGCCCCTACGAGCAGTACTTC. Translated: CASRRDSPYEQYF.

The genes are TRBV7-2 and TRBJ2-1; no reliable D call. Trimming removed 5 bases at V and 2 bases at J, with 10 bases between. The CDR3 covers 14 residues. CDR1 is SGHTA, CDR2 FQGNSA, per germline. The CDR3 loop reads CASSPAATYNEQFF. As DNA, the CDR3 is TGTGCCAGCAGCCCCGCCGCGACCTACAATGAGCAGTTCTTC.

The chain links TRBV29-1 to TRBJ1-1, with 8 bases matching TRBD1. Germline V gives CDR1 SQVTM, CDR2 ANQGSEA. After removal of 6 bases from V and 6 bases from J, the junction contained 15 bases not matched to a gene. The length of the CDR3 is 15 residues. The CDR3 region has the DNA TGCAGCGTGCAGACCCGAACAGGGGGAAGAGCTGAAGCTTTCTTT. Translating gives CSVQTRTGGRAEAFF. Filled out from reference TRBV29-1 and TRBJ1-1, the complete variable domain reads SAVISQKPSRDICQRGTSLTIQCQVDSQVTMMFWYRQQPGQSLTLIATANQGSEATYESGFVIDKFPISRPNLTFSTLTVSNMSPEDSSIYLCSVQTRTGGRAEAFFGQGTRLTVV.

The rearrangement joins TRBV30 to TRBJ2-7, with 9 bases identical to TRBD1. Germline trimming cut 1 base from V and 6 bases from J; bases unmatched to any gene: 4. Germline values: CDR1 GTSNPN, CDR2 SVGIG (reference sequence). The CDR3 covers 13 residues. The chain's CDR3 is CAWSGQGVGEQYF. CDR3 coding DNA: TGTGCCTGGAGTGGACAGGGGGTCGGCGAGCAGTACTTC. The variable domain in full, with the rest retrieved from reference TRBV30 and TRBJ2-7, is SQTIHQWPATLVQPVGSPLSLECTVEGTSNPNLYWYRQAAGRGLQLLFYSVGIGQISSEVPQNLSASRPQDRQFILSSKKLLLSDSGFYLCAWSGQGVGEQYFGPGTRLTVT.